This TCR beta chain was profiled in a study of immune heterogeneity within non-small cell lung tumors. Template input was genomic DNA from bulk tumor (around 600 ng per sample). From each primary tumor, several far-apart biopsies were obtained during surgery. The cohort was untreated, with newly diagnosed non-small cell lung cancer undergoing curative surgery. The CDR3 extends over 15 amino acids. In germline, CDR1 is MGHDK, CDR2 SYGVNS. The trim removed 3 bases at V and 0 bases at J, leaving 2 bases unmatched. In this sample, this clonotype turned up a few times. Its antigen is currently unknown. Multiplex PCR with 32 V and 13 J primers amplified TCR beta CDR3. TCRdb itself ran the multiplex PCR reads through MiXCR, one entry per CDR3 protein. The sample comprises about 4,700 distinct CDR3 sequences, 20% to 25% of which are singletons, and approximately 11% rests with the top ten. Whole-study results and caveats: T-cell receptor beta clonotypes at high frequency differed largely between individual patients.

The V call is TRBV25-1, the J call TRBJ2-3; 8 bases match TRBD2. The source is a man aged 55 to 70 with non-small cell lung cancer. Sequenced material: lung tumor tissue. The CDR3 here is CASSDGGRSTDTQYF. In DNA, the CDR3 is TGTGCCAGCAGTGACGGCGGGAGGAGCACAGATACGCAGTATTTT.